The rows below give T cell receptor beta chains drawn from one sample of a study of blood T cell repertoires in COVID-19. The method was immunoSEQ multiplex PCR; TCRdb's version includes in-frame clones alone and lacks a portion of them. In the table there are around 200,000 clones, roughly 80% of which are singletons. Input material: peripheral blood. These receptors were collected from a man aged 45 to 65 who had recovered from COVID-19. Both conserved end residues are part of each CDR3. D genes are given only for firm matches. Clone size is not always given. Where it is, it says once, few, many or a class for expanded clones.

few	TRBV7-6	TRBJ1-2	TRBD1	CASSLVGQGAGGYTF	TGTGCCAGCAGCTTAGTCGGGCAGGGGGCAGGTGGCTACACCTTC
once	TRBV4-2	TRBJ1-2	-	CASSQDGNGGGSYGYTF	TGTGCCAGCAGCCAAGATGGGAACGGGGGGGGCTCGTATGGCTACACCTTC
-	TRBV19	TRBJ2-2	TRBD2	CASSTQGSREGSGELFF	TGTGCCAGTAGTACCCAGGGATCGCGGGAGGGCTCCGGGGAGCTGTTTTTT
-	TRBV7-2	TRBJ2-1	-	CASSLGHASYNEQFF	TGTGCCAGCAGCTTGGGCCACGCTTCCTACAATGAGCAGTTCTTC
-	TRBV14	TRBJ2-2	-	CASSQGIGQKNTGELFF	TGTGCCAGCAGCCAAGGAATTGGTCAGAAAAACACCGGGGAGCTGTTTTTT
-	TRBV28	TRBJ1-2	-	CASSPYRDGLGYTF	TGTGCCAGCAGCCCCTACAGGGATGGGTTAGGCTACACCTTC
-	TRBV10-3	TRBJ2-1	-	CATSRELNEQFF	TGTGCCACCTCCAGGGAATTGAATGAGCAGTTCTTC
-	TRBV19	TRBJ1-6	-	CASSAGGTSPLHF	TGTGCCAGTAGTGCGGGCGGCACGTCACCCCTCCACTTT
-	TRBV27	TRBJ1-1	TRBD1	CASSFSTGGTEAFF	TGTGCCAGCAGTTTCTCGACAGGGGGAACTGAAGCTTTCTTT
-	TRBV19	TRBJ1-5	TRBD1	CASKDRGPDRQPQHF	TGTGCCAGTAAGGACAGGGGCCCGGACCGTCAGCCCCAGCATTTT
-	TRBV6-1	TRBJ2-2	TRBD2	CASSDFGTKNTGELFF	TGTGCCAGCAGTGATTTTGGGACTAAAAACACCGGGGAGCTGTTTTTT
-	TRBV24-1	TRBJ2-1	-	CATSDRLANEQFF	TGTGCCACCAGTGACCGCCTAGCAAATGAGCAGTTCTTC
-	TRBV5-1	TRBJ1-2	-	CASSLAGVVTNYGYTF	TGCGCCAGCAGCTTGGCCGGGGTAGTTACTAACTATGGCTACACCTTC
few	TRBV12-3/TRBV12-4	TRBJ1-1	-	CASSFHQNTEAFF	TGTGCCAGCAGTTTCCATCAGAACACTGAAGCTTTCTTT
-	TRBV5-1	TRBJ2-7	TRBD2	CASSSRSLAGGLYEQYF	TGCGCCAGCAGCTCAAGATCACTAGCGGGAGGACTCTACGAGCAGTACTTC
-	TRBV30	TRBJ2-3	-	CAWGPGTLTDTQYF	TGTGCCTGGGGGCCAGGGACTTTGACAGATACGCAGTATTTT
-	TRBV5-1	TRBJ2-6	-	CASSYELVSGANVLTF	TGCGCCAGCAGCTACGAACTAGTTTCTGGGGCCAACGTCCTGACTTTC
once	TRBV11-2	TRBJ2-1	TRBD1	CASSQNRQGDEQFF	TGTGCCAGCAGCCAAAACCGACAGGGTGACGAGCAGTTCTTC
once	TRBV9	TRBJ1-2	-	CASTVGEVNYGYTF	TGTGCCAGCACCGTAGGTGAGGTTAACTATGGCTACACCTTC
-	TRBV27	TRBJ2-7	-	CASSLQGSYEQYF	TGTGCCAGCAGCCTACAGGGTTCGTACGAGCAGTACTTC
-	TRBV6-2/TRBV6-3	TRBJ2-1	TRBD2	CASSPTGASGTREQFF	TGTGCCAGCAGCCCTACCGGGGCTAGCGGGACCCGTGAGCAGTTCTTC
once	TRBV28	TRBJ1-2	TRBD1	CASRGGTAYGYTF	TGTGCCAGCAGGGGCGGGACAGCTTATGGCTACACCTTC
-	TRBV12-3/TRBV12-4	TRBJ2-1	TRBD2	CASTSGRGEQFF	TGTGCCAGCACTAGCGGGAGAGGCGAGCAGTTCTTC
-	TRBV2	TRBJ2-2	-	CASSETRGTGELFF	TGTGCCAGCAGCGAAACAAGGGGGACCGGGGAGCTGTTTTTT
-	TRBV28	TRBJ1-2	-	CASSLTDDYGYTF	TGTGCCAGCAGTTTAACAGACGACTATGGCTACACCTTC
-	TRBV6-5	TRBJ2-2	TRBD2	CASSRSGTNTGELFF	TGTGCCAGCAGTCGTAGCGGGACCAACACCGGGGAGCTGTTTTTT
-	TRBV7-9	TRBJ1-2	TRBD1	CASSATGGAGYGYTF	TGTGCCAGCAGCGCCACAGGGGGCGCGGGCTATGGCTACACCTTC
few	TRBV7-6	TRBJ2-7	-	CASSSTRSLREQYF	TGTGCCAGCAGCTCGACTAGGAGTCTGAGAGAGCAGTACTTC
-	TRBV7-9	TRBJ2-1	TRBD2	CASSQAGVNEQFF	TGTGCCAGCAGCCAAGCGGGAGTTAATGAGCAGTTCTTC
-	TRBV4-1	TRBJ1-6	-	CASSPGQRNSPLHF	TGCGCCAGCAGCCCCGGACAGCGTAATTCACCCCTCCACTTT
-	TRBV7-3	TRBJ1-1	-	CASSLRGMNTEAFF	TGTGCCAGCAGTCTGAGGGGGATGAACACTGAAGCTTTCTTT
once	TRBV7-3	TRBJ2-1	TRBD1	CASSLRTGLTYNEQFF	TGTGCCAGCAGCTTAAGGACAGGACTCACATACAATGAGCAGTTCTTC
-	TRBV11-2	TRBJ2-1	-	CASSSSSYNEQFF	TGTGCCAGCAGCTCGAGCTCCTACAATGAGCAGTTCTTC
few	TRBV2	TRBJ2-5	TRBD1	CASRRDRGSQETQYF	TGTGCCAGCAGGAGGGACAGGGGGTCCCAAGAGACCCAGTACTTC
-	TRBV25-1	TRBJ2-5	-	CASSPPDSRMMTQYF	TGTGCCAGCAGTCCTCCCGACAGCCGGATGATGACCCAGTACTTC
-	TRBV9	TRBJ2-7	TRBD1	CASSPVRDRAYEQYF	TGTGCCAGCAGCCCAGTCCGGGACAGAGCCTACGAGCAGTACTTC
-	TRBV7-8	TRBJ2-7	-	CASSFSSGYEQYF	TGTGCCAGCAGCTTTTCCAGCGGTTACGAGCAGTACTTC
-	TRBV28	TRBJ2-5	-	CASSFRQNQETQYF	TGTGCCAGCAGTTTTCGACAGAACCAAGAGACCCAGTACTTC
-	TRBV5-4	TRBJ2-7	TRBD2	CASSLEGTSYEQYF	TGTGCCAGCAGCTTGGAGGGGACTAGCTACGAGCAGTACTTC
-	TRBV9	TRBJ1-1	TRBD1	CASSVDGQGQGEAFF	TGTGCCAGCAGCGTAGACGGACAGGGACAGGGTGAAGCTTTCTTT
many	TRBV6-4	TRBJ2-3	-	CASSERDTDTQYF	TGTGCCAGCAGTGAGCGGGACACAGATACGCAGTATTTT
-	TRBV11-2	TRBJ2-2	TRBD2	CASSPRRLAGGVAGELFF	TGTGCCAGCAGCCCCCGCAGGCTAGCGGGAGGCGTGGCCGGGGAGCTGTTTTTT